The T cell receptor (beta chain) described here comes from a study of T cell changes during pregnancy in multiple sclerosis. This clone was detected only once. The protocol was immunoSEQ multiplex PCR, while the TCRdb copy is restricted to in-frame clones and leaves out a portion. The sample shows about 20,000 clones, about 87% of them seen only once. This CDR3 comprises 11 residues. Germline CDR1 reads DFQATT; CDR2 reads SNEGSKA (reference sequence). The V end lost 5 bases, the J end lost 3 bases, and 7 bases lay between the germline ends. The clonotype was recovered from a female donor in good health, enrolled as a control in a pregnancy study. Here the sequenced sample was CD8+ T cells from peripheral blood mononuclear cells, taken in the third trimester of pregnancy. The chain carries TRBV20-1 and TRBJ1-2; a possible D gene is TRBD1 (6 bases). CDR3 sequence: CSAYRDYGYTF. In DNA form, the CDR3 reads TGCAGTGCTTACAGGGACTATGGCTACACCTTC.